This record concerns one TCR beta chain sequence. V lost 5 bases to trimming and J lost 5 bases, with 16 bases between them. Germline V lookup: CDR1 SEHNR, CDR2 FQNEAQ (reference sequence). The CDR3 totals 15 residues. These data originate in a study of T-cell reconstitution after alpha-beta-depleted transplantation in children. Unique molecular identifiers were incorporated into the prepared TCRbeta library. TCRdb independently ran MiXCR on the PCR reads; one entry per CDR3 protein. The repertoire holds hundreds of thousands of distinct CDR3 sequences, with around an eighth as singletons. The chain is built from TRBV7-9 and TRBJ2-1; D might be TRBD2 (6 bases). Sequenced material: PBMCs from the stem cell graft donor, taken from the stem cell graft. The sequence was obtained from a human donor who donated a stem cell graft to a child with combined immunodeficiency. In nucleotides, the CDR3 is TGTGCCAGCAGCCCCCTAGCGTCAAGAGACAATGAGCAGTTCTTC. As protein: CASSPLASRDNEQFF.